This T cell receptor beta chain was found in a study of T cells after yellow fever vaccination. This clonotype was picked up many times. J was trimmed by 3 bases and V by 4 bases; bases with no gene match: 4. This CDR3 is built from 15 residues. CDR1 MNHEY and CDR2 SMNVEV come from the germline V gene (reference sequence). The authors made TCR cDNA by 5'RACE template switching, adding a universal primer site and UMIs. TCRdb re-called the 5' RACE reads through MiXCR, storing one row per CDR3 protein. Altogether approximately 150,000 distinct CDR3 sequences are present, approximately 6.2% being singletons, with the ten largest covering approximately 3%.

This sequence was found in a young man who received the YFV17D yellow fever vaccine. This chain joins TRBV27 and TRBJ2-3, with 10 bases matching TRBD1. The source material was CD4+ T cells sorted from PBMCs, sampled on the day of the first yellow fever vaccination. CDR3 DNA: TGTGCCAGCAGTTGGACAGGGGGACGGACAGATACGCAGTATTTT. Translating it yields CASSWTGGRTDTQYF.